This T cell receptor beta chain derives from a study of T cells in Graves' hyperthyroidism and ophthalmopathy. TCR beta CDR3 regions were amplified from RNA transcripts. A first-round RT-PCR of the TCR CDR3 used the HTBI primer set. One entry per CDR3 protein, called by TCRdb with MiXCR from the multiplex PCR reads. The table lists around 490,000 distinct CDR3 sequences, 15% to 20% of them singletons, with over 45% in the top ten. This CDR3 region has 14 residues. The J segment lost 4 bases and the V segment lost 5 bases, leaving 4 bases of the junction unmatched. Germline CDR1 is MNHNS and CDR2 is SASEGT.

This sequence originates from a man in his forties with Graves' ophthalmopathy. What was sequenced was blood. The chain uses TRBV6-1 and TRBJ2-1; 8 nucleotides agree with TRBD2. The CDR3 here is CASSKREPYNEQFF. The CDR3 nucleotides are TGTGCCAGCAGTAAGCGGGAGCCATACAATGAGCAGTTCTTC.